This TCR beta chain was identified during a study of blood T cell repertoires in COVID-19. Turning to the study itself: Samples taken during acute and convalescent COVID-19 were collected in the United States, Italy and Spain.

Authors' analysis steps: Amplification from reference gene primers served as the basis for estimated nucleated cell counts. The table came from immunoSEQ multiplex PCR; TCRdb's copy has only in-frame clones and leaves some out. V and J calls and clone size are as listed in that table; D and trimming were resolved from the DNA. The sample consists of fewer than 400,000 clones, roughly 86% of them appearing once. Losses at the gene ends were 6 bases for V and 0 bases for J; bases not matched to a gene: 12. Germline CDR1 and CDR2: KGHSH and LQKENI. This CDR3 comprises 19 residues. This chain connects TRBV18 to TRBJ2-7; 15 nucleotides match TRBD2. The sequenced material came from peripheral blood. This clonotype was obtained from a human donor in a cohort sampled during active COVID-19. CDR3 bases: TGTGCCAGCTCCCCAAGAGCGGGACTAGCGGGAGGAGGCTCCTACGAGCAGTACTTC. Translated: CASSPRAGLAGGGSYEQYF.